This T cell receptor (beta chain) was observed in a study of T cell clones after liver transplantation (dated by TCRdb to between 2019 and 2020). Regarding the study in general: Samples were obtained from ITN030ST, a randomized trial in which withdrawal of immunosuppression was attempted within 2 years of liver transplantation. Blood samples were collected pre-transplant, then pre-randomization ahead of withdrawal, and finally post-randomization once withdrawal had either been completed or failed. As an antigen-independent comparator for donor-reactive sequences, third party-reactive TCRbeta sequences were also identified from pre-transplant MLRs. The subjects received no induction therapy and were kept on standard immunosuppression until randomization at 12-24 months post-transplant. Tolerance meant complete immunosuppression withdrawal for at least one year without liver enzymes rising beyond twice the upper limit of normal. Of the eight recipients, three were HCV-positive, while the remaining recipients had been transplanted for non-autoimmune, non-viral indications. Of the 8 liver transplant recipients making up the studied cohort, 3 were classified as tolerant and 5 as non-tolerant. Donor-reactive T cell clones were identified by TCRbeta sequencing following a pre-transplant mixed lymphocyte reaction and were subsequently tracked in post-transplant blood. The research as a whole found: Low numbers of available donor cells limited the measurable donor-reactive repertoire in two subjects. Because no allograft tissue specimens were available, donor-reactive T cells may have migrated into the graft instead of being deleted. Donor-reactive sequences decreased more than third party-reactive sequences, which suggests partial antigen-specific deletion that was not related to withdrawal success. Because of small, heterogeneous patient numbers and non-standardized post-transplant time points, the conclusions were only preliminary. After accounting for repertoire turnover, donor-reactive detection was significantly reduced in 7 of 8 subjects for CD4 and 8 of 8 for CD8. In most of the 8 subjects, regardless of tolerance or HCV status, circulating donor-reactive CD4 TCRbeta sequences dropped significantly post-transplant.

High-throughput TCRbeta CDR3 sequencing of frozen genomic DNA was performed by immunoSEQ, including PCR amplification, mapping, bias correction and internal controls. The authors' pipeline ran thus. Only productive rearrangements were retained, with each unique TCRbeta sequence defined by its CDR3 nucleotide sequence together with its V and J gene. Donor-reactive sequences required at least 5-fold expansion in CFSE-low cells versus unstimulated pre-transplant cells and at least 0.01% frequency. Minimum frequency thresholds were set for each subject on the basis of the unstimulated sample with the lowest template count, so that a detection power of at least 90% was ensured. Jensen-Shannon divergence between the top 1000 TCRbeta sequences post-transplant and pre-transplant was used to measure repertoire turnover. Changes in detection of donor-reactive sequences were assessed with two-sided Fisher's exact tests. TCRdb retrieved this table from immuneACCESS and kept in-frame rearrangements only. Not all clones are present; in checked studies, unresolved V genes account for under half, and no reason is known for the remainder. D and trimming come from the DNA, and the V and J calls and clone size come from that table. Within this sample are over 70,000 clones, with roughly 80% of them counted one time only. The ten largest clones take up approximately 0.8% of the sample.

Counted from cysteine to phenylalanine, this CDR3 has 15 amino acids. The retained sequence is limited to the CDR3, 45 bases, with the frame set at the first base. Here V drops 5 bases and J drops 6 bases, and the junction holds 10 bases not matched to any gene. The germline V gene gives CDR1 as SGHTA and CDR2 as FQGTGA. Unstimulated PBMCs, after thawing, were stained for CD3, CD4 and CD8 and then FACS-sorted into CD3+CD4+ and CD3+CD8+ populations. All 8 studied subjects were randomized to immunosuppression withdrawal. Genomic DNA was isolated with the Qiagen DNeasy Blood and Tissue Kit. About this clone: Its antigen is still unknown. No much larger clone is present one base from it, and per-base qualities are unavailable.

The receptor's source is a human patient who received a liver transplant. After a transplant, certain T cells may trace back to the graft donor. Recombination linked TRBV7-3 to TRBJ2-1; 7 nucleotides in the junction match TRBD2. The sequences come from CD4+ T cells from blood, collected 12 months after liver transplant. The CDR3 corresponds to CASSPGGTKANEQFF. The DNA is as follows: TGTGCCAGCAGCCCAGGAGGGACTAAGGCCAATGAGCAGTTCTTC.